The present TCR beta chain was sequenced within a study of blood T cell repertoires in COVID-19. Per the authors' pipeline: Counts of nucleated cells, estimated from reference gene primer amplification, were obtained. Assay used: immunoSEQ multiplex PCR; TCRdb lists only in-frame clones, some missing. That table is the source of V, J and clone size, and D and trimming were worked out from the DNA. Altogether about 150,000 clones are present, around 87% being singletons, with the ten largest covering about 6.5%. The CDR3 has 16 residues. CDR1 and CDR2 (germline): SGHRS, YFSETQ. With 0 bases clipped from V and 9 bases from J, the junction kept 10 bases outside the gene matches.

The chain uses TRBV5-1 and TRBJ2-1; 9 bases map to TRBD2. The sequenced sample was peripheral blood. The TCR comes from a man aged 80 or over with acute or convalescent COVID-19. The CDR3 region is CASSLEGLAAPSEQFF. The CDR3, as DNA: TGCGCCAGCAGCTTGGAGGGACTAGCCGCCCCCAGTGAGCAGTTCTTC.